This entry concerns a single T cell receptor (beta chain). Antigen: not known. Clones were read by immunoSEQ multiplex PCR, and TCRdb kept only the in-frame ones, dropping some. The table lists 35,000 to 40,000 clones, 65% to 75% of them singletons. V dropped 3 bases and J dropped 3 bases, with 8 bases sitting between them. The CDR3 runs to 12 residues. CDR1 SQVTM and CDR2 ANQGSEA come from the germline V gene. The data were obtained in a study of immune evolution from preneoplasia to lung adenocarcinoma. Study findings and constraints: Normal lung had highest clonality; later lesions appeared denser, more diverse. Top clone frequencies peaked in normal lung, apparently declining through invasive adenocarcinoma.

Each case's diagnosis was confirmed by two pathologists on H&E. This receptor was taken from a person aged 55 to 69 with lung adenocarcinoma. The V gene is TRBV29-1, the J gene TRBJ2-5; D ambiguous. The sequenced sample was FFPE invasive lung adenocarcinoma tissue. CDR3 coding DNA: TGCAGCGTTGATGACTGGAAAGAGACCCAGTACTTC. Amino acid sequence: CSVDDWKETQYF.